This T cell receptor (beta chain) was identified during a study of OX40 agonist ivuxolimab in advanced cancers. Findings of the study overall: Not determined was the antigen specificity of the expanded peripheral T cells.

The protocol was immunoSEQ multiplex PCR, while the TCRdb copy is restricted to in-frame clones and leaves out a portion. Among over 55,000 clones listed, 84% were seen once. To note about this clone: Its antigen is currently unknown.

Germline loops: CDR1 SNHLY, CDR2 FYNNEI. This CDR3 is 13 amino acids long. The V gene lost 5 bases and the J gene lost 0 bases, with 7 bases spanning the gap. The chain recombines TRBV2 with TRBJ1-1; possibly TRBD1 for D (5 bases). This specimen was CD4+ or CD8+ T cells sorted from blood, taken in a trial of the OX40 agonist ivuxolimab. This TCR was recovered from an adult with an advanced solid tumor such as melanoma, head and neck, liver or kidney cancer. CDR3 DNA sequence: TGTGCCAGCAGTCTGGGGGTGAACACTGAAGCTTTCTTT. Translation: CASSLGVNTEAFF.